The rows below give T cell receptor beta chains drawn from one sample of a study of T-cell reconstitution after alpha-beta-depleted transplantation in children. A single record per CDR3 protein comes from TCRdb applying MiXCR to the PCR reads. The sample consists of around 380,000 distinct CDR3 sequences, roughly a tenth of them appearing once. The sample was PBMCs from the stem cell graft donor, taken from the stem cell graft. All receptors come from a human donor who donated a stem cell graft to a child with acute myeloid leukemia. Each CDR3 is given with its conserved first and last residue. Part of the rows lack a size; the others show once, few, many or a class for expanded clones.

cdr3_aa: CATRSGGSTDTQYF; j_call: TRBJ2-3; clone_size: NA; cdr3_length: 14; v_call: TRBV5-1
cdr3_aa: CASSLVGLAGGLSYEQYF; j_call: TRBJ2-7; clone_size: NA; cdr3_length: 18; v_call: TRBV5-1
cdr3_aa: CASSPSLDRSYEQYF; j_call: TRBJ2-7; clone_size: many; cdr3_length: 15; v_call: TRBV13
cdr3_aa: CASSVNPLGGAYNGAGELFF; j_call: TRBJ2-2; clone_size: NA; cdr3_length: 20; v_call: TRBV9
cdr3_aa: CASTRAVRSGNTIYF; j_call: TRBJ1-3; clone_size: NA; cdr3_length: 15; v_call: TRBV28
cdr3_aa: CASSPFGLGRGANVLTF; j_call: TRBJ2-6; clone_size: NA; cdr3_length: 17; v_call: TRBV12-3/TRBV12-4
cdr3_aa: CSAVGPHTGNTIYF; j_call: TRBJ1-3; clone_size: NA; cdr3_length: 14; v_call: TRBV20-1
cdr3_aa: CASSNRQGGEKLFF; j_call: TRBJ1-4; clone_size: NA; cdr3_length: 14; v_call: TRBV27
cdr3_aa: CASSRLPSRSYNEQFF; j_call: TRBJ2-1; clone_size: many; cdr3_length: 16; v_call: TRBV7-2
cdr3_aa: CASSGGGLSGTDTQYF; j_call: TRBJ2-3; clone_size: few; cdr3_length: 16; v_call: TRBV7-3
cdr3_aa: CASSLGTSGNWGTQYF; j_call: TRBJ2-5; clone_size: many; cdr3_length: 16; v_call: TRBV7-6
cdr3_aa: CASSLGGGQFF; j_call: TRBJ2-1; clone_size: few; cdr3_length: 11; v_call: TRBV5-1
cdr3_aa: CASSLGAGARGYTF; j_call: TRBJ1-2; clone_size: few; cdr3_length: 14; v_call: TRBV5-1
cdr3_aa: CASSRLVSNQPQHF; j_call: TRBJ1-5; clone_size: NA; cdr3_length: 14; v_call: TRBV28
cdr3_aa: CASSEFRPGTANTGELFF; j_call: TRBJ2-2; clone_size: few; cdr3_length: 18; v_call: TRBV25-1
cdr3_aa: CSASVPGLAVYEQYF; j_call: TRBJ2-7; clone_size: few; cdr3_length: 15; v_call: TRBV20-1
cdr3_aa: CASSVDVGSYNGELFF; j_call: TRBJ2-2; clone_size: NA; cdr3_length: 16; v_call: TRBV9
cdr3_aa: CASSYGGPGNEQFF; j_call: TRBJ2-1; clone_size: NA; cdr3_length: 14; v_call: TRBV6-5
cdr3_aa: CASSYSRTWTGAYNSPLHF; j_call: TRBJ1-6; clone_size: NA; cdr3_length: 19; v_call: TRBV6-5
cdr3_aa: CASSYGGTYNEQFF; j_call: TRBJ2-1; clone_size: NA; cdr3_length: 14; v_call: TRBV6-6
cdr3_aa: CASSRVGNIQYF; j_call: TRBJ2-4; clone_size: NA; cdr3_length: 12; v_call: TRBV12-3/TRBV12-4
cdr3_aa: CASSAQELDTEAFF; j_call: TRBJ1-1; clone_size: NA; cdr3_length: 14; v_call: TRBV7-8
cdr3_aa: CASSQGLAGGPSSYNEQFF; j_call: TRBJ2-1; clone_size: NA; cdr3_length: 19; v_call: TRBV4-3
cdr3_aa: CSARPRVRSGETQYF; j_call: TRBJ2-5; clone_size: many; cdr3_length: 15; v_call: TRBV20-1
cdr3_aa: CASSLEASGDPGTGELFF; j_call: TRBJ2-2; clone_size: NA; cdr3_length: 18; v_call: TRBV5-1
cdr3_aa: CASSFSSGGTGELFF; j_call: TRBJ2-2; clone_size: NA; cdr3_length: 15; v_call: TRBV7-6
cdr3_aa: CASSLALGLAKNIQYF; j_call: TRBJ2-4; clone_size: few; cdr3_length: 16; v_call: TRBV7-8
cdr3_aa: CATRQTSLTGELFF; j_call: TRBJ2-2; clone_size: NA; cdr3_length: 14; v_call: TRBV7-9
cdr3_aa: CASSLALESYEQFF; j_call: TRBJ2-1; clone_size: NA; cdr3_length: 14; v_call: TRBV7-2
cdr3_aa: CAISSPPGLAGEETQYF; j_call: TRBJ2-5; clone_size: NA; cdr3_length: 17; v_call: TRBV10-3
cdr3_aa: CSATDPGQANQPQHF; j_call: TRBJ1-5; clone_size: many; cdr3_length: 15; v_call: TRBV20-1
cdr3_aa: CASSVGLATNSYEQYF; j_call: TRBJ2-7; clone_size: NA; cdr3_length: 16; v_call: TRBV9
cdr3_aa: CASSLSGQSRFNEQFF; j_call: TRBJ2-1; clone_size: few; cdr3_length: 16; v_call: TRBV7-8
cdr3_aa: CPGSAPRTGSSYEQYF; j_call: TRBJ2-7; clone_size: NA; cdr3_length: 16; v_call: TRBV22-1
cdr3_aa: CASTPDRVAEAFF; j_call: TRBJ1-1; clone_size: NA; cdr3_length: 13; v_call: TRBV7-8
cdr3_aa: CASSYSGIPNYGYTF; j_call: TRBJ1-2; clone_size: NA; cdr3_length: 15; v_call: TRBV6-5
cdr3_aa: CASSPGLAGVYNEQFF; j_call: TRBJ2-1; clone_size: NA; cdr3_length: 16; v_call: TRBV9
cdr3_aa: CASSRGGTSAHNEQFF; j_call: TRBJ2-1; clone_size: few; cdr3_length: 16; v_call: TRBV7-2
cdr3_aa: CASSLARRGREQFF; j_call: TRBJ2-1; clone_size: few; cdr3_length: 14; v_call: TRBV7-8
cdr3_aa: CASSLGGVWSFTEAFF; j_call: TRBJ1-1; clone_size: few; cdr3_length: 16; v_call: TRBV5-6
cdr3_aa: CASSGQGRGYTEAFF; j_call: TRBJ1-1; clone_size: few; cdr3_length: 15; v_call: TRBV9
cdr3_aa: CSVGMRRQPEQFF; j_call: TRBJ2-1; clone_size: NA; cdr3_length: 13; v_call: TRBV29-1
cdr3_aa: CSAREESYSYNEQFF; j_call: TRBJ2-1; clone_size: NA; cdr3_length: 15; v_call: TRBV20-1
cdr3_aa: CASSFRDYNEQFF; j_call: TRBJ2-1; clone_size: few; cdr3_length: 13; v_call: TRBV7-8
cdr3_aa: CASSFAPNYRAGELFF; j_call: TRBJ2-2; clone_size: many; cdr3_length: 16; v_call: TRBV7-2
cdr3_aa: CSVGEGNEQYF; j_call: TRBJ2-7; clone_size: few; cdr3_length: 11; v_call: TRBV29-1
cdr3_aa: CSVGTSNNEQFF; j_call: TRBJ2-1; clone_size: NA; cdr3_length: 12; v_call: TRBV29-1
cdr3_aa: CASSRRVAGRKGDEQFF; j_call: TRBJ2-1; clone_size: few; cdr3_length: 17; v_call: TRBV7-2
cdr3_aa: CASGRSERPDTQYF; j_call: TRBJ2-3; clone_size: NA; cdr3_length: 14; v_call: TRBV5-1
cdr3_aa: CATIAGGPTISGANVLTF; j_call: TRBJ2-6; clone_size: few; cdr3_length: 18; v_call: TRBV10-3
cdr3_aa: CASSFEITYNEQFF; j_call: TRBJ2-1; clone_size: NA; cdr3_length: 14; v_call: TRBV11-2
cdr3_aa: CAAQGGASGATYEQYF; j_call: TRBJ2-7; clone_size: NA; cdr3_length: 16; v_call: TRBV10-3
cdr3_aa: CSARGETYEQYF; j_call: TRBJ2-7; clone_size: NA; cdr3_length: 12; v_call: TRBV20-1
cdr3_aa: CASNLGTLGEKLFF; j_call: TRBJ1-4; clone_size: few; cdr3_length: 14; v_call: TRBV4-1
cdr3_aa: CASSLGGTYGYTF; j_call: TRBJ1-2; clone_size: NA; cdr3_length: 13; v_call: TRBV27
cdr3_aa: CASSYTSAGETQYF; j_call: TRBJ2-5; clone_size: few; cdr3_length: 14; v_call: TRBV9
cdr3_aa: CASTLWFRMGYNEQFF; j_call: TRBJ2-1; clone_size: NA; cdr3_length: 16; v_call: TRBV19
cdr3_aa: CASSTTSGGYHTDTQYF; j_call: TRBJ2-3; clone_size: many; cdr3_length: 17; v_call: TRBV6-5
cdr3_aa: CASSQGIQREETDTQYF; j_call: TRBJ2-3; clone_size: NA; cdr3_length: 17; v_call: TRBV4-2